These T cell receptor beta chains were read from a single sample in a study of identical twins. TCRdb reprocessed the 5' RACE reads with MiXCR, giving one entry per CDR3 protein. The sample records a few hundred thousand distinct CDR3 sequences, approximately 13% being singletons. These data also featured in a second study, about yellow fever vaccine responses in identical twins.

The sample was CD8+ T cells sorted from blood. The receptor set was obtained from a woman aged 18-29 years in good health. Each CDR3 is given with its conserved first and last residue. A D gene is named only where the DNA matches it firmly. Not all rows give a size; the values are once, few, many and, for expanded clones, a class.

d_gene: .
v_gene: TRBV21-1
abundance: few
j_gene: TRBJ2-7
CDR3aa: CASSPPGLVGPYEQYF
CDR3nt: TGTGCCAGCAGCCCTCCGGGACTAGTGGGTCCCTACGAGCAGTACTTC

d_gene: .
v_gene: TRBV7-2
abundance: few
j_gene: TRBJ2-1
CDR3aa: CASSLGSPGPGEQFF
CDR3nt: TGTGCCAGCAGCTTAGGGTCCCCAGGGCCGGGTGAGCAGTTCTTC

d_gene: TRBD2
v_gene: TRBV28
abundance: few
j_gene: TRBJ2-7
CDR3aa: CASSPGLAVTYEQYF
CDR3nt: TGTGCCAGCAGCCCAGGACTAGCGGTGACCTACGAGCAGTACTTC

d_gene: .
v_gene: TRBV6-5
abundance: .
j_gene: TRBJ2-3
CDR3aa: CASSYGAIFTDTQYF
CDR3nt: TGTGCCAGCAGTTACGGGGCAATATTCACAGATACGCAGTATTTT

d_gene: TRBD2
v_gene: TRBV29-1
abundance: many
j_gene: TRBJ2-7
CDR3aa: CSAGTSGYYEQYF
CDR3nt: TGCAGCGCCGGGACTAGCGGTTACTACGAGCAGTACTTC

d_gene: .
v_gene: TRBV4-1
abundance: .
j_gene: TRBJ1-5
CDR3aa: CASSQDLSRSQPQHF
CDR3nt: TGCGCCAGCAGCCAAGATTTGTCCAGAAGCCAGCCCCAGCATTTT

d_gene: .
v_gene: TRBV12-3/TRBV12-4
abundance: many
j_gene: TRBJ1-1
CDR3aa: CASSFDRSLFFF
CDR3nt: TGTGCCAGCAGTTTTGACAGGTCCTTGTTCTTCTTT

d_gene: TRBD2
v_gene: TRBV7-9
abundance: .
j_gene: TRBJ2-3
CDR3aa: CASSLLSSGREDTQYF
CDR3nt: TGTGCCAGCAGCTTACTTTCTAGCGGGAGGGAAGATACGCAGTATTTT

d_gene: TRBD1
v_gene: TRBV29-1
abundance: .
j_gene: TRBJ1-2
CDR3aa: CSVETGLDGYTF
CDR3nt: TGCAGCGTTGAGACAGGGCTGGATGGCTACACCTTC

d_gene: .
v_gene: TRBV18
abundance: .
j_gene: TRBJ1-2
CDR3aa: CASSPVGATGLGTF
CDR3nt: TGTGCCAGCTCACCGGTAGGCGCCACTGGTCTTGGCACCTTC

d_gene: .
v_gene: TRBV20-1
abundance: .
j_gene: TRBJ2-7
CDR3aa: CSAKSRVRLYF
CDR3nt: TGCAGTGCAAAGTCCCGTGTGAGGCTGTACTTC

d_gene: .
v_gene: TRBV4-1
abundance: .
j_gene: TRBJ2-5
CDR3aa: CASSQPTWETQYF
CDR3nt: TGCGCCAGCAGCCAACCGACCTGGGAGACCCAGTACTTC

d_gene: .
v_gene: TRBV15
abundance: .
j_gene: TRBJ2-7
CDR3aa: CATSKTDTYEQYF
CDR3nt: TGTGCCACCAGCAAAACGGACACATACGAGCAGTACTTC

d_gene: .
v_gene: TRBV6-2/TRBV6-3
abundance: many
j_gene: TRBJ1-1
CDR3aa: CASSHWQGLNTEAFF
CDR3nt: TGTGCCAGCAGTCACTGGCAGGGGTTGAACACTGAAGCTTTCTTT

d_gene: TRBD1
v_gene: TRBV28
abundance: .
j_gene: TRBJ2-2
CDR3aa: CASSMGQTYTGELFF
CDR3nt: TGTGCCAGCAGTATGGGACAGACATACACCGGGGAGCTGTTTTTT

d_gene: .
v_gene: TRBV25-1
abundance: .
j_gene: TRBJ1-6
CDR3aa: CASSEVGTNSPLHF
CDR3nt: TGTGCCAGCAGTGAAGTCGGGACTAATTCACCCCTCCACTTT

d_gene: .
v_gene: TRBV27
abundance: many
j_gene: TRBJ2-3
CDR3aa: CASSDTDTQYF
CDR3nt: TGTGCCAGCAGCGACACAGATACGCAGTATTTT

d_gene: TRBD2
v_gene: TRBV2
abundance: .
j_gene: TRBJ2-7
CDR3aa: CASRGGSHSYEQYF
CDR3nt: TGTGCCAGCAGAGGCGGGAGTCATTCCTACGAGCAGTACTTC

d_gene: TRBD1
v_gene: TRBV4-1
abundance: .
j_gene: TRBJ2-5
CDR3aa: CASSQNLQGNQETQYF
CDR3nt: TGCGCCAGCAGCCAAAACCTACAGGGGAACCAAGAGACCCAGTACTTC

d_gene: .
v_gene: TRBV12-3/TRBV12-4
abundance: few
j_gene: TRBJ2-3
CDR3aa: CASKPDTDTQYF
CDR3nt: TGTGCCAGCAAACCCGACACAGATACGCAGTATTTT

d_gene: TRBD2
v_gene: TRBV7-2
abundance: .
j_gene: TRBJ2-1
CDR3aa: CASSSFWTSGMVNEQFF
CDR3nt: TGTGCCAGCAGCTCCTTCTGGACTAGCGGGATGGTCAATGAGCAGTTCTTC

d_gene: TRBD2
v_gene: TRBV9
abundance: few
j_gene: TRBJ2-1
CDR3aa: CASSDDSGRAWNEQFF
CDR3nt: TGTGCCAGCAGTGACGATAGCGGGAGGGCCTGGAATGAGCAGTTCTTC

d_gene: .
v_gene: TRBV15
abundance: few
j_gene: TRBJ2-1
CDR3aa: CATSRDQWYNEQFF
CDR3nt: TGTGCCACCAGCAGAGATCAGTGGTACAATGAGCAGTTCTTC

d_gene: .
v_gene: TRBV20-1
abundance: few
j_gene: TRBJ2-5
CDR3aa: CSASKDQETQYF
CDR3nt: TGCAGTGCATCGAAAGACCAAGAGACCCAGTACTTC

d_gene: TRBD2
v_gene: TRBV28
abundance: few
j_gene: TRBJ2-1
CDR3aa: CASSLGSGRRDEQFF
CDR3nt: TGTGCCAGCAGTCTCGGTAGCGGGAGGAGGGATGAGCAGTTCTTC

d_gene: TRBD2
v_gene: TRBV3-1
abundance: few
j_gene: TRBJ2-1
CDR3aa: CASSPGTSEQFF
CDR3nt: TGTGCCAGCAGCCCCGGGACTAGCGAACAGTTCTTC

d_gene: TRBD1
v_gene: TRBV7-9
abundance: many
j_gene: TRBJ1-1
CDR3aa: CASSGEAGGLDTEAFF
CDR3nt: TGTGCCAGCAGCGGTGAAGCAGGGGGGTTGGACACTGAAGCTTTCTTT

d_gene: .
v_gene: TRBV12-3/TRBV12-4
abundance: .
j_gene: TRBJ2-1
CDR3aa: CASSLAQYNEQFF
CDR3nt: TGTGCCAGCAGTTTAGCACAGTACAATGAGCAGTTCTTC

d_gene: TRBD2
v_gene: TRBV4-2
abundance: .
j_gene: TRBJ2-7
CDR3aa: CASSQDGAGDYYEQYF
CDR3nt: TGTGCCAGCAGCCAAGATGGGGCGGGAGACTACTACGAGCAGTACTTC